These 21 T cell receptor beta chains originate from one sample sequenced in a study of cytotoxic CD8 clonotypes in ibrutinib-treated CLL. The assay was immunoSEQ multiplex PCR, and TCRdb's table has in-frame clones only and misses some. The repertoire holds about 84,000 clones, with roughly 86% as singletons. The sequencing used PBMCs, collected before ibrutinib treatment. Receptor source: a human donor with chronic lymphocytic leukemia.

Details on this clone: Its ends do not fully match the called genes, so a read error is possible. The V gene is TRBV6-5, the J gene TRBJ1-1; a weak D match, TRBD1 (5 bases). CDR3 length equals 14 residues. Germline CDR1 and CDR2: MNHEY and SVGAGI. CDR3 in amino acids: CTSSYEGPTAEAFF. CDR3 nucleotide sequence: TGTACCAGCAGTTACGAGGGACCAACAGCTGAAGCTTTCTTT.

The chain carries TRBV6-1 and TRBJ1-3, with D unclear. The CDR3 has 15 residues. With 4 bases removed from V and 4 bases from J, the gap between germline ends came to 14 bases. Germline V gene sequence: CDR1 MNHNS, CDR2 SASEGT. The CDR3 nucleotides are TGTGCCAGCAGTGCTTCAGGTTCCCACGGAAACACCATATATTTT. It translates to CASSASGSHGNTIYF.

The rearrangement joins TRBV7-9 to TRBJ2-3; no firm D call. This CDR3 comprises 12 residues. With 5 bases removed from V and 8 bases from J, the gap between germline ends came to 11 bases. CDR1 and CDR2 (germline): SEHNR, FQNEAQ (reference sequence). The CDR3 coding sequence is TGTGCCAGCAGCGTAGATGCTGGTACGCAGTATTTT. Its protein is CASSVDAGTQYF.

The chain couples TRBV5-1 to TRBJ2-3; D is uncertain. Germline values: CDR1 SGHRS, CDR2 YFSETQ. The CDR3 is made up of 17 amino acids. Trimming took 0 bases from V and 0 from J, leaving 14 bases between them. CDR3 residues: CASSLGALIASTDTQYF. Written as DNA, the CDR3 is TGCGCCAGCAGCTTGGGGGCCCTCATTGCTAGCACAGATACGCAGTATTTT.

This chain joins TRBV7-3 and TRBJ2-5; no firm D call. V was trimmed by 5 bases and J by 2 bases, leaving 15 bases between them. This CDR3 region has 15 residues. CDR1 is SGHTA and CDR2 is FQGTGA in the germline V gene. The CDR3 coding sequence is TGTGCCAGCAGCCCCGGCGCAGCCCCTCAAGAGACCCAGTACTTC. It codes for CASSPGAAPQETQYF.

The chain employs TRBV11-3 and TRBJ2-7; D is unresolved. The CDR3 extends over 14 amino acids. The germline V and J ends were trimmed by 4 bases and 2 bases, with 12 bases remaining between them. The germline V gene has CDR1 SGHNT and CDR2 YENEEA. CDR3 in DNA: TGTGCCAGCAGCTCCCGGACCGGAGCCTACGAGCAGTACTTC. Protein sequence: CASSSRTGAYEQYF.

The chain is built from TRBV27 and TRBJ2-7; a possible D gene is TRBD1 (5 bases). The CDR3 runs 15 residues. V shed 3 bases and J shed 0 bases, with 12 bases lying between them. Looked up from germline, CDR1 is MNHEY and CDR2 is SMNVEV (reference sequence). The CDR3 bases are TGTGCCAGCAGTTTCCAGGGTAGAAGCTCCTACGAGCAGTACTTC. This sequence encodes CASSFQGRSSYEQYF.

The J gene is TRBJ2-2, the V gene TRBV4-1; 10 bases align to TRBD2. V was pared by 2 bases and J by 6 bases, with 6 bases of the junction left unmatched. The length of the CDR3 is 16 residues. Germline V gene sequence: CDR1 MGHRA, CDR2 YSYEKL. The CDR3 sequence: CASSQYALAGAGELFF. The CDR3 DNA is TGCGCCAGCAGCCAATATGCTCTAGCGGGAGCCGGGGAGCTGTTTTTT.

The chain carries TRBV6-1 and TRBJ2-5; D remains ambiguous. The CDR3 has 13 amino acids. V was cut by 1 base and J by 5 bases, with 8 bases left in between. The germline CDR1 and CDR2 sequences are MNHNS and SASEGT. The CDR3 region is CASSEGFWETQYF. In DNA, the CDR3 is TGTGCCAGCAGTGAAGGGTTTTGGGAGACCCAGTACTTC.

The rearrangement joins TRBV4-3 to TRBJ1-1, with 7 bases fitting TRBD1. Trimming at V came to 3 bases and at J to 7 bases, leaving 14 bases not matched to a gene. Germline values: CDR1 LGHNA, CDR2 YSLEER. The CDR3 has 16 amino acids. CDR3 region: CASSHDSGTASLEAFF. CDR3 sequence (DNA): TGCGCCAGCAGCCACGACTCCGGGACAGCAAGCCTTGAAGCTTTCTTT.

The chain is built from TRBV5-1 and TRBJ2-3; possibly TRBD2 for D (6 bases). The CDR3 totals 17 residues. CDR1 and CDR2 from the germline V gene are SGHRS and YFSETQ. V was clipped by 2 bases and J by 0 bases, with 16 bases between them. The CDR3 coding sequence is TGCGCCAGCAGCTTAACTCCCGGGACTGGGAGCACAGATACGCAGTATTTT. Its protein product is CASSLTPGTGSTDTQYF.

The gene calls are TRBV5-5 and TRBJ2-7; 7 bases fit TRBD1. Per germline, CDR1 SGHKS and CDR2 YYEKEE (reference sequence). J was trimmed by 0 bases and V by 6 bases; bases with no gene match: 6. The CDR3 consists of 14 residues. CDR3 sequence (DNA): TGTGCCAGCACCCCGACAGGGAGCTCCTACGAGCAGTACTTC. It translates to CASTPTGSSYEQYF.

This chain links TRBV19 with TRBJ2-5; D is possibly TRBD1 (5 bases). V dropped 9 bases and J dropped 5 bases, with 19 bases sitting between them. CDR3 size: 14 residues. The germline V gene encodes CDR1 LNHDA and CDR2 SQIVND (reference sequence). CDR3 sequence: CASADSRVTETQYF. For the CDR3, the DNA is TGTGCCAGCGCAGACAGTAGGGTTACGGAGACCCAGTACTTC.

The chain uses TRBV5-4 and TRBJ2-1; D possibly corresponds to TRBD2 (5 bases). The CDR3 is made up of 14 amino acids. V was trimmed by 6 bases and J by 1 base, leaving 11 bases between them. Germline V gene data show CDR1 as SGHNT and CDR2 as YYREEE (reference sequence). This CDR3 is CASNKAESYNEQFF. As DNA, the CDR3 is TGTGCCAGCAACAAAGCGGAATCCTACAATGAGCAGTTCTTC.

This chain connects TRBV27 to TRBJ1-1, with 7 positions matching TRBD1. The CDR3 has 13 amino acids. The junction had 4 bases not matched to a gene; V was cut back by 5 bases and J by 4 bases. Germline V gene lookup returns CDR1 MNHEY and CDR2 SMNVEV (reference sequence). The CDR3 nucleotides are TGTGCCAGCAGTCCCCAGGGGGGCACTGAAGCTTTCTTT. It yields the protein CASSPQGGTEAFF.

The chain links TRBV7-9 to TRBJ1-5; tentative D call: TRBD1 (6 bases). This CDR3 has 14 residues. The germline V gene encodes CDR1 SEHNR and CDR2 FQNEAQ (reference sequence). The V gene lost 5 bases and the J gene lost 9 bases, with 17 bases spanning the gap. The CDR3 sequence is CASSPDGRRGPQHF. The CDR3 DNA reads TGTGCCAGCAGCCCAGATGGACGCAGGGGGCCCCAGCATTTT.

The rearrangement uses TRBV7-9 and TRBJ2-1; D not resolved. This CDR3 region has 15 residues. V gave up 5 bases and J gave up 9 bases, with 20 bases separating them. Germline lookup yields CDR1 SEHNR and CDR2 FQNEAQ (reference sequence). CDR3 protein: CASSPWLDVPSEQFF. Here the CDR3 DNA reads TGTGCCAGCAGCCCATGGCTAGATGTCCCCAGTGAGCAGTTCTTC. Supplemented by reference TRBV7-9 and TRBJ2-1, the full variable domain reads DTGVSQNPRHKITKRGQNVTFRCDPISEHNRLYWYRQTLGQGPEFLTYFQNEAQLEKSRLLSDRFSAERPKGSFSTLEIQRTEQGDSAMYLCASSPWLDVPSEQFFGPGTRLTVL.

In this sample, this clone turned up once. The rearrangement joins TRBV4-3 to TRBJ2-1, with D maybe TRBD1 (5 bases). The V end lost 0 bases, the J end lost 2 bases, and 11 bases lay between the germline ends. The CDR3 runs 16 residues. CDR1 and CDR2 (germline): LGHNA, YSLEER. CDR3 sequence (DNA): TGCGCCAGCAGCCAAGATCGCCCAGGGACCTACAATGAGCAGTTCTTC. Its protein product is CASSQDRPGTYNEQFF.

This clone occurred a few times. CDR3 bases: TGTGCCAGCAGCTTAGTCATTCCTAACTATGGCTACACCTTC. Protein: CASSLVIPNYGYTF. This chain uses TRBV7-9 with TRBJ1-2; D not resolved. CDR3 size: 14 residues. Germline V lookup: CDR1 SEHNR, CDR2 FQNEAQ (reference sequence). Trimming left V 1 base short and J 0 bases short, with 6 bases between.

The chain couples TRBV19 to TRBJ1-1, with D unclear. The germline V gene encodes CDR1 LNHDA and CDR2 SQIVND (reference sequence). This CDR3 comprises 14 residues. V lost 5 bases and J lost 0, with 10 bases in between. The CDR3 spells CASSHKNMNTEAFF. DNA of the CDR3: TGTGCCAGTAGTCACAAGAACATGAACACTGAAGCTTTCTTT.

This chain uses TRBV2 with TRBJ2-7; D uncertain. Trimming took 7 bases from V and 10 from J, leaving 14 bases between them. The germline V gene has CDR1 SNHLY and CDR2 FYNNEI. The CDR3 runs 11 residues. CDR3 amino acids: CASILSSGQYF. The CDR3 nucleotides read TGTGCCAGCATCCTATCCTCCGGACAGTACTTC.